This is a list of T cell receptor beta chains from one sample in a study of cytomegalovirus exposure and HLA in healthy donors. Sequencing used immunoSEQ multiplex PCR; TCRdb keeps in-frame clones, though not all of them. The sample shows tens of thousands of clones, 70% to 80% of them seen only once. Sequencing was performed on PBMCs. These receptors all stem from a woman aged 40 to 49 in good health and CMV-seropositive. CDR3s include the opening cysteine and the closing phenylalanine or tryptophan. A D gene is named only where the DNA matches it firmly. Size is omitted from some rows. Given values are once, few, many or a class for expanded clones.

CAWSVLMGGANIQYF,TGTGCCTGGAGTGTACTGATGGGAGGGGCAAACATTCAGTACTTC,TRBV30,once,TRBD2,TRBJ2-4
CASSLAGEGQGGYTF,TGTGCCAGCAGCTTAGCGGGGGAGGGCCAGGGGGGCTACACCTTC,TRBV7-2,once,NA,TRBJ1-2
CASSLAHKSQHTSNQPQHF,TGTGCCAGCAGCTTGGCCCACAAGTCCCAACACACCAGCAATCAGCCCCAGCATTTT,TRBV5-8,NA,NA,TRBJ1-5
CASSLELGQTIYF,TGTGCCAGCAGCTTGGAGTTGGGACAAACCATATATTTT,TRBV5-4,NA,NA,TRBJ1-3
CASSERGGIGSPLHF,TGTGCCAGCAGTGAGAGGGGGGGGATAGGTTCACCCCTCCACTTT,TRBV25-1,once,NA,TRBJ1-6
CASSLMAEQYF,TGTGCCAGCAGCTTGATGGCCGAGCAGTACTTC,TRBV5-8,few,NA,TRBJ2-7
CAWSSGPVFSPLHF,TGTGCCTGGAGTTCAGGGCCCGTATTCTCACCCCTCCACTTT,TRBV30,NA,NA,TRBJ1-6
CASSPRTGKWDEKLFF,TGTGCCAGCAGTCCCCGGACAGGGAAGTGGGATGAAAAACTGTTTTTT,TRBV28,NA,TRBD1,TRBJ1-4
CASRAGVGNQPQHF,TGTGCCAGCAGAGCAGGGGTCGGCAATCAGCCCCAGCATTTT,TRBV27,NA,NA,TRBJ1-5
CASSQERGWAGATAEQYF,TGCGCCAGCAGCCAAGAGAGGGGGTGGGCGGGAGCTACTGCTGAGCAGTACTTC,TRBV4-1,few,NA,TRBJ2-7
CASSLRGVRDRYSYGYTF,TGTGCCAGCAGCTTGAGGGGGGTTCGGGACAGATATAGCTATGGCTACACCTTC,TRBV5-6,NA,TRBD1,TRBJ1-2
CASSFRDLRGSNYGYTF,TGTGCCAGCAGCTTTCGGGACTTACGGGGCTCTAACTATGGCTACACCTTC,TRBV13,once,NA,TRBJ1-2
CASSFGPGELFF,TGTGCCAGCAGCTTTGGCCCCGGGGAGCTGTTTTTT,TRBV7-2,NA,NA,TRBJ2-2
CASSSNNYEQYF,TGTGCCAGCAGCTCCAACAACTACGAGCAGTACTTC,TRBV5-6,NA,NA,TRBJ2-7
CASSPQGQGRTEAFF,TGCGCCAGCAGCCCACAAGGACAGGGGCGAACTGAAGCTTTCTTT,TRBV4-1,NA,TRBD1,TRBJ1-1
CASSFGTGLNGYTF,TGTGCCAGCAGTTTTGGGACAGGGTTGAATGGCTACACCTTC,TRBV27,NA,TRBD1,TRBJ1-2
CASSLWGENTEAFF,TGCGCCAGCAGCTTGTGGGGGGAGAACACTGAAGCTTTCTTT,TRBV5-1,NA,NA,TRBJ1-1